This record concerns one TCR beta chain sequence. The antigen remains unidentified. This specimen comes from a study of cytomegalovirus exposure and HLA in healthy donors. In the study overall: The use of the same platform for the 110 or so validation repertoires and the roughly 670 first-cohort repertoires was reported by a later analysis. Study-wide points: Among TCR beta chains, those listed as cytomegalovirus-associated numbered over 150. While the bulk of TCR sequences proved rare, some public TCRs turned up in many donors. First-cohort TCR clusters tended to co-occur in the 95 to 150 validation repertoires, a later analysis found.

Assay used: immunoSEQ multiplex PCR; TCRdb lists only in-frame clones, some missing. This sample has roughly 98,000 clones, with about 90% found just once. The CDR3 covers 17 residues. The junction had 11 bases not matched to a gene; V was cut back by 3 bases and J by 4 bases. Germline CDR1 and CDR2: SEHNR and FQNEAQ (reference sequence). The chain carries TRBV7-9 and TRBJ2-7, with 11 positions matching TRBD2. The sequencing sample was made of PBMCs. The sequence came from a man younger than 35 in good health and CMV-seropositive. The CDR3 spells CASSLATRASGRYEQYF. Here the CDR3 DNA reads TGTGCCAGCAGCTTGGCTACAAGGGCTAGCGGGAGGTACGAGCAGTACTTC.